Shown below are 29 T cell receptor beta chains from a single sample sequenced in a study of beta chain features in type 1 diabetes. Study observations and caveats: Moderate but significant shortening of TCRB CDR3s was recorded in all four CD4+ subsets from Type 1 diabetes patients.

The study reverse transcribed the entire isolated RNA, so it sequenced expressed TCRB transcripts. Method: immunoSEQ multiplex PCR; TCRdb's copy keeps in-frame clones and lacks some. The sample yields about 660,000 clones, over 13% seen once. These TCRs' antigens remain unknown. Sequencing used naive CD4+ T cells from blood. These receptor sequences come from a man between 18 and 35 years old with type 1 diabetes.

Only a few counts were recorded for this clone. This chain joins TRBV9 and TRBJ2-3; the D is unclear. Trimming left V 0 bases short and J 1 base short, with 9 bases between. Germline loops: CDR1 SGDLS, CDR2 YYNGEE. This CDR3 spans 15 amino acids. CDR3 sequence: CASSVGLGGTDTQYF. In nucleotides, the CDR3 is TGTGCCAGCAGCGTAGGCCTTGGCGGCACAGATACGCAGTATTTT.

The genes are TRBV29-1 and TRBJ2-1, with 12 bases fitting TRBD1. V was pared by 6 bases and J by 10 bases, with 7 bases of the junction left unmatched. Germline V gene data show CDR1 as SQVTM and CDR2 as ANQGSEA. The CDR3 sequence is 13 residues long. CDR3 sequence (DNA): TGCAGCGTGAACCGGGACAGGGGGCGGGAGCAGTTCTTC. This sequence encodes CSVNRDRGREQFF.

The chain employs TRBV6-1 and TRBJ1-5, with D unclear. Germline V gives CDR1 MNHNS, CDR2 SASEGT. This CDR3 has 16 amino acids. V was trimmed by 4 bases and J by 3 bases, leaving 16 bases between them. For the CDR3, the DNA is TGTGCCAGCAGTGGTGGGCCACCTTTCTTCAATCAGCCCCAGCATTTT. Translating gives CASSGGPPFFNQPQHF.

V is TRBV6-5 and J is TRBJ1-2, with 8 bases lining up with TRBD1. There are 15 residues in the CDR3. With V trimmed by 6 bases and J by 7 bases, 13 bases remained unmatched. The germline V gene has CDR1 MNHEY and CDR2 SVGAGI. CDR3 DNA sequence: TGTGCCAGCAGACGGGCGACAGGGGCTAGTGGTGGCTACACCTTC. It encodes CASRRATGASGGYTF.

CDR3 amino acids: CASSLLSTRDTQYF. For the CDR3, the DNA is TGTGCCAGCAGCTTATTATCCACCCGGGATACGCAGTATTTT. The V and J genes are TRBV7-9 and TRBJ2-3; D is ambiguous. Trimming left V 2 bases short and J 6 bases short, with 12 bases between. Germline V gene sequence: CDR1 SEHNR, CDR2 FQNEAQ (reference sequence). The CDR3 has 14 residues.

This clone was seen a few times. The chain employs TRBV5-1 and TRBJ2-4; D gene ambiguous. CDR3 length: 13 amino acids. Germline V gene data show CDR1 as SGHRS and CDR2 as YFSETQ. Trimming left V 4 bases short and J 8 bases short, with 13 bases between. CDR3 DNA: TGCGCCAGCAGCCGAGGCAATGAGGACATTCAGTACTTC. Translation gives CASSRGNEDIQYF.

This chain uses TRBV4-1 with TRBJ1-5; D remains unclear. The ends were cut back, 4 bases at V and 0 bases at J, with 16 bases in the middle. This CDR3 contains 17 residues. Per the germline V gene, CDR1 is MGHRA and CDR2 is YSYEKL. The DNA of the CDR3 is TGCGCCAGCAGCCTCGGACCGTTGGGATATAGCAATCAGCCCCAGCATTTT. It encodes CASSLGPLGYSNQPQHF.

This clone was seen only a few times. CDR3 sequence (DNA): TGTGCCAGCAGTTTAGGGACTAATACGTTGTTTTTT. Translated, it gives CASSLGTNTLFF. The V gene is TRBV28, the J gene TRBJ2-2; 7 nucleotides align to TRBD2. The CDR3 has 12 amino acids. Trimming cost V 2 bases and J 15 bases; bases outside gene matches: 6. From germline, CDR1 is MDHEN and CDR2 SYDVKM.

A few counts support this clone. The sample contains more than one DNA sequence encoding this CDR3. J is TRBJ2-5 and V is TRBV9; 11 nucleotides match TRBD2. V lost 2 bases, J lost 5 bases, and 2 bases stayed unmatched. Germline V gene data show CDR1 as SGDLS and CDR2 as YYNGEE. There are 14 residues in the CDR3. The CDR3 sequence is CASSVGLAGETQYF. CDR3 coding DNA: TGTGCCAGCAGCGTCGGACTAGCGGGCGAGACCCAGTACTTC.

This clone has only a few counts. The sample holds other DNA sequences that translate to the same CDR3. V and J are TRBV29-1 and TRBJ1-5; 9 bases agree with TRBD1. With V trimmed by 6 bases and J by 1 base, 4 bases remained unmatched. Germline V gene lookup returns CDR1 SQVTM and CDR2 ANQGSEA. The CDR3 has 14 amino acids. CDR3 sequence reads: CSVMTGGSNQPQHF. The DNA for the CDR3 is TGCAGCGTAATGACAGGGGGAAGCAATCAGCCCCAGCATTTT.

There are a few counts of this clone. The chain combines TRBV9 with TRBJ2-3; perhaps D is TRBD1 or TRBD2 (5 bases each). This CDR3 is built from 15 residues. Germline V lookup: CDR1 SGDLS, CDR2 YYNGEE. Deletions cut 0 bases from V and 2 bases from J, with 10 bases between. The CDR3 nucleotides read TGTGCCAGCAGCGTAGCGGGGACCAACACAGATACGCAGTATTTT. It specifies CASSVAGTNTDTQYF.

The rearrangement joins TRBV7-8 to TRBJ2-1; 8 bases match TRBD1. Germline V gives CDR1 SGHVS, CDR2 FQNEAQ. The CDR3 is 18 amino acids. The trim removed 3 bases at V and 4 bases at J, leaving 14 bases unmatched. CDR3 coding DNA: TGTGCCAGCAGCTTGGTGTCTACAGGGGGGCTCATTTACAATGAGCAGTTCTTC. It specifies CASSLVSTGGLIYNEQFF.

The table lists this clone with a few counts. This chain links TRBV5-6 with TRBJ2-4, with 7 bases aligning to TRBD1. This CDR3 is built from 17 residues. Trimming at V came to 1 base and at J to 1 base, leaving 8 bases not matched to a gene. CDR1 is SGHDT and CDR2 is YYEEEE in the germline V gene. The CDR3 DNA is TGTGCCAGCAGCTTGTTACAGGGGAGTATTGCCAAAAACATTCAGTACTTC. Translating it yields CASSLLQGSIAKNIQYF.

The J gene is TRBJ2-5, the V gene TRBV7-2; possible D gene TRBD2, 5 bases. Germline CDR1 SGHTA, CDR2 FQGNSA. V was clipped by 8 bases and J by 0 bases, with 16 bases between them. CDR3 length: 15 amino acids. The CDR3 bases are TGTGCCAGCGGCCCGAGGAGGTCCTACCAAGAGACCCAGTACTTC. Encoded protein: CASGPRRSYQETQYF.

This clone was detected only a few times. The genes are TRBV27 and TRBJ2-1; TRBD1 matches 8 bases. Trimming at V came to 8 bases and at J to 3 bases, leaving 9 bases not matched to a gene. Germline V gives CDR1 MNHEY, CDR2 SMNVEV (reference sequence). CDR3 size: 15 residues. CDR3 DNA: TGTGCCAGCGGGTTAACACAGGGGGTCTACAATGAGCAGTTCTTC. It codes for CASGLTQGVYNEQFF.

The V call is TRBV7-9, the J call TRBJ2-3; 8 positions match TRBD1. Per germline, CDR1 SEHNR and CDR2 FQNEAQ (reference sequence). V lost 5 bases, J lost 5 bases, and 12 bases stayed unmatched. This CDR3 region has 16 residues. Here the CDR3 DNA reads TGTGCCAGCAGCCTAACTATTGACAGGGGAAGAGATACGCAGTATTTT. Encoded protein: CASSLTIDRGRDTQYF.

There are a few counts of this clone. The rearrangement joins TRBV25-1 to TRBJ2-5; D might be TRBD1 (5 bases). The germline gives CDR1 MGHDK, CDR2 SYGVNS. V lost 2 bases, J lost 3 bases, and 7 bases lay in between. The length of the CDR3 is 13 residues. The CDR3 sequence: CASSEGAEETQYF. The CDR3 DNA is TGTGCCAGCAGTGAAGGGGCAGAAGAGACCCAGTACTTC.

This chain uses TRBV27 with TRBJ2-7; D may match TRBD1 or TRBD2 (5 bases each). This CDR3 is 13 amino acids long. Germline V gene data show CDR1 as MNHEY and CDR2 as SMNVEV (reference sequence). V dropped 6 bases and J dropped 0 bases, with 9 bases sitting between them. In DNA form, the CDR3 reads TGTGCCAGCAGAGGGGACGCCTCCTACGAGCAGTACTTC. The encoded protein is CASRGDASYEQYF.

This clone was observed a handful of times. The V and J genes are TRBV4-3 and TRBJ2-7; D is ambiguous. The germline V and J ends were trimmed by 3 bases and 1 base, with 10 bases remaining between them. The CDR3 loop spans 14 amino acids. CDR1 is LGHNA and CDR2 is YSLEER in the germline V gene. This CDR3 reads CASSQGPNSYEQYF. The DNA for the CDR3 is TGCGCCAGCAGCCAGGGTCCCAATTCCTACGAGCAGTACTTC.

This clone was seen only a few times. This chain uses TRBV30 with TRBJ1-3; 10 bases fit TRBD1. Germline V lookup: CDR1 GTSNPN, CDR2 SVGIG (reference sequence). This CDR3 region has 13 residues. V trimming: 7 bases; J trimming: 3 bases; junction bases outside the gene matches: 3. DNA of the CDR3: TGTGCCTTCGACAGGGGGCTTGGAAACACCATATATTTT. This gives the protein CAFDRGLGNTIYF. Based on the CDR3 plus reference TRBV30 and TRBJ1-3, the full variable domain is SQTIHQWPATLVQPVGSPLSLECTVEGTSNPNLYWYRQAAGRGLQLLFYSVGIGQISSEVPQNLSASRPQDRQFILSSKKLLLSDSGFYLCAFDRGLGNTIYFGEGSWLTVV.

This clone was recorded a few times. The chain combines TRBV28 with TRBJ2-7; 9 nucleotides line up with TRBD1. Trimming at V came to 5 bases and at J to 5 bases, leaving 10 bases not matched to a gene. This CDR3 contains 15 residues. CDR1 is MDHEN, CDR2 SYDVKM, per germline. The CDR3 sequence: CASSTSGTGTHEQYF. The CDR3 nucleotides read TGTGCCAGCAGTACCTCAGGGACAGGGACCCACGAGCAGTACTTC.

The chain joins TRBV4-1 to TRBJ2-5, with 7 positions matching TRBD2. V lost 0 bases and J lost 9; bases outside the gene matches: 7. The CDR3 runs to 14 residues. Per the germline V gene, CDR1 is MGHRA and CDR2 is YSYEKL. The CDR3: CASSQDGGRASQYF. As DNA, the CDR3 is TGCGCCAGCAGCCAAGACGGGGGGAGGGCCTCCCAGTACTTC.

The chain couples TRBV29-1 to TRBJ2-3; D is perhaps TRBD1 (6 bases). Per germline, CDR1 SQVTM and CDR2 ANQGSEA. This CDR3 comprises 13 residues. V gave up 7 bases and J gave up 2 bases, with 13 bases separating them. For the CDR3, the DNA is TGCAGCGCGCAGGGGCACCCCACAGATACGCAGTATTTT. This translates into CSAQGHPTDTQYF.

The gene calls are TRBV2 and TRBJ2-1; perhaps TRBD2 as D (5 bases). The CDR3 loop spans 13 amino acids. Trimming shortened V by 5 bases and J by 6 bases, and 11 bases separated the two germline ends. Germline-derived CDR1 and CDR2 are SNHLY and FYNNEI. CDR3 coding DNA: TGTGCCAGCAGTTGGACGAGCGGCAATGAGCAGTTCTTC. This translates into CASSWTSGNEQFF.

The CDR3 sequence: CASSQERTNEQFF. The CDR3 DNA reads TGTGCCAGCAGCCAAGAACGTACTAATGAGCAGTTCTTC. This chain links TRBV14 with TRBJ2-1, with D unresolved. This CDR3 contains 13 residues. Trimming shortened V by 0 bases and J by 7 bases, and 7 bases separated the two germline ends. Germline assignment: CDR1 SGHDN and CDR2 FVKESK. The variable domain in full, completed from reference TRBV14 and TRBJ2-1, reads EAGVTQFPSHSVIEKGQTVTLRCDPISGHDNLYWYRRVMGKEIKFLLHFVKESKQDESGMPNNRFLAERTGGTYSTLKVQPAELEDSGVYFCASSQERTNEQFFGPGTRLTVL.

This clone was counted between two and nine times. This specimen includes other DNA sequences encoding the same CDR3. This sequence joins TRBV28 and TRBJ1-1; no clear D. Germline V gives CDR1 MDHEN, CDR2 SYDVKM. Trimming shortened V by 2 bases and J by 5 bases, and 3 bases separated the two germline ends. CDR3 length equals 11 residues. The CDR3 loop is CASSLTTEAFF. The CDR3 DNA sequence: TGTGCCAGCAGTTTAACAACTGAAGCTTTCTTT.

This clone was observed a few times. Here the CDR3 DNA reads TGCGCCAGCAGCCGGGAGACAGGGGGAGTAGATACGCAGTATTTT. It yields the protein CASSRETGGVDTQYF. The chain carries TRBV5-1 and TRBJ2-3; TRBD1 matches 9 bases. The CDR3 length is 15 residues. Germline CDR1 is SGHRS and CDR2 is YFSETQ. The J segment lost 5 bases and the V segment lost 4 bases, leaving 8 bases of the junction unmatched.

This clone came up once. The rearrangement links TRBV28 to TRBJ2-3, with D perhaps TRBD1 or TRBD2 (5 bases each). The germline V and J ends were trimmed by 3 bases and 4 bases, with 11 bases remaining between them. Germline V gene lookup returns CDR1 MDHEN and CDR2 SYDVKM. The CDR3 sequence is 14 residues long. The CDR3 DNA reads TGTGCCAGCAGTTTGAGGGGTTACGCAGATACGCAGTATTTT. The encoded protein is CASSLRGYADTQYF.

The chain links TRBV7-2 to TRBJ2-5, with D perhaps TRBD1 or TRBD2 (5 bases each). The CDR3 totals 14 residues. Trimming took 3 bases from V and 4 from J, leaving 12 bases between them. CDR1 SGHTA and CDR2 FQGNSA come from the germline V gene. The CDR3, as DNA: TGTGCCAGCAGCTTGAGGGGAAGGGGAGAGACCCAGTACTTC. This encodes CASSLRGRGETQYF.